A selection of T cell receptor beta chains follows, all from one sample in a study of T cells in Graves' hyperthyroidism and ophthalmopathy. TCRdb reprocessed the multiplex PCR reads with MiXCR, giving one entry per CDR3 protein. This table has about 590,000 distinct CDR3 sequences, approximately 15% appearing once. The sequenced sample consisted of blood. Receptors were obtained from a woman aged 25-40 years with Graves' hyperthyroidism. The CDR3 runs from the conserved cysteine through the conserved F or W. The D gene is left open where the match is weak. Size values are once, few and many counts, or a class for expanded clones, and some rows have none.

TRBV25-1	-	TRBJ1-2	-	CASSQLSLEGNYGYTF	TGTGCCAGCAGCCAGTTGAGTCTTGAAGGGAACTATGGCTACACCTTC
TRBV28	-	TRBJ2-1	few	CASSLAGNGQFF	TGTGCCAGCAGTTTAGCTGGGAATGGGCAGTTCTTC
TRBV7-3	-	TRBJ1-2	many	CASSLSFDRVTSGYTF	TGTGCCAGCAGCTTAAGCTTCGACCGGGTTACAAGTGGCTACACCTTC
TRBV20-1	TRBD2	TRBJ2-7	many	CSAAGVGYEQYF	TGCAGTGCCGCGGGGGTTGGGTACGAGCAGTACTTC
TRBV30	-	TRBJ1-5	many	CAWSPQGTNQPQHF	TGTGCCTGGAGCCCACAGGGAACCAATCAGCCCCAGCATTTT
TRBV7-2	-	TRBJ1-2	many	CASSPWTGNYGYTF	TGTGCCAGCAGCCCTTGGACTGGGAACTATGGCTACACCTTC
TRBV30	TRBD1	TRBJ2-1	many	CAWSPGQGFYNEQFF	TGTGCCTGGAGCCCGGGACAGGGATTCTACAATGAGCAGTTCTTC
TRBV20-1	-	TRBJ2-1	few	CSLTLASTGNEQFF	TGCAGTCTGACCCTAGCGTCAACTGGCAATGAGCAGTTCTTC
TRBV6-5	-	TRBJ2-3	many	CASSYEGLSTQYF	TGTGCCAGCAGTTACGAGGGGTTGAGCACGCAGTATTTT
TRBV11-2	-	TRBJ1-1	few	CASSLVVGTEAFF	TGTGCCAGTAGCTTAGTGGTGGGTACTGAAGCTTTCTTT
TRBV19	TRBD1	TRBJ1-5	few	CASNNRGWDIQPQHF	TGTGCCAGTAATAACAGGGGTTGGGATATTCAGCCCCAGCATTTT
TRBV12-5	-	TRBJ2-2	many	CASGLGGVADGGTGELFF	TGTGCTAGTGGTTTAGGTGGTGTGGCGGATGGGGGGACCGGGGAGCTGTTTTTT
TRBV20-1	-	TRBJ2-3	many	CSASPGASDTQYF	TGCAGTGCTAGCCCTGGCGCGTCAGATACGCAGTATTTT
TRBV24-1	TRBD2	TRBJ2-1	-	CATSGVGLAGVSNEQFF	TGTGCCACCAGTGGTGTGGGGCTGGCGGGAGTAAGTAATGAGCAGTTCTTC
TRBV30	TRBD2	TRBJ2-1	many	CACSGGSWVNEQFF	TGTGCCTGTTCTGGCGGGAGCTGGGTTAATGAGCAGTTCTTC
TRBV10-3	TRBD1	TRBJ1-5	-	CAIKSDRGNQPQHF	TGTGCCATCAAATCGGACAGGGGCAATCAGCCCCAGCATTTT
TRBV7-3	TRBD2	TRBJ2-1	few	CASSLASGSIYEQFF	TGTGCCAGCAGCTTGGCTAGCGGGAGCATTTATGAGCAGTTCTTC